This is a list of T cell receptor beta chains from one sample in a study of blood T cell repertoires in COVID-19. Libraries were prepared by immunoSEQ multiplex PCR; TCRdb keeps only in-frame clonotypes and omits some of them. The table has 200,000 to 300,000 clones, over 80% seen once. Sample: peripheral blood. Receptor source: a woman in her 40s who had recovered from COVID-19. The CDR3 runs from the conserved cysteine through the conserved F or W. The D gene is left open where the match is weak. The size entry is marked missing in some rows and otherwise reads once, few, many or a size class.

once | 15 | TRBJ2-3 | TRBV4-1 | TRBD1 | CASSQGDRAGDTQYF | TGCGCCAGCAGCCAAGGGGACAGGGCGGGAGATACGCAGTATTTT
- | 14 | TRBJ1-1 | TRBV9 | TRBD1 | CASSPETGSGEAFF | TGTGCCAGCAGCCCTGAGACAGGGAGCGGTGAAGCTTTCTTT
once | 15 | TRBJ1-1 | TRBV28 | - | CASSLPDSWGWEAFF | TGTGCCAGCAGTTTACCGGACAGTTGGGGCTGGGAAGCTTTCTTT
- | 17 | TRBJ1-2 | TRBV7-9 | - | CASSPQSGPAHNYGYTF | TGTGCCAGCAGCCCCCAGAGTGGGCCGGCCCATAACTATGGCTACACCTTC
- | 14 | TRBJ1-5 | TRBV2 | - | CASSEAQNYQPQHF | TGTGCCAGCAGTGAAGCACAGAATTATCAGCCCCAGCATTTT
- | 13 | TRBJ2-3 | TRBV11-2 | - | CASSLAGADTQYF | TGTGCCAGCAGCTTAGCAGGGGCAGATACGCAGTATTTT
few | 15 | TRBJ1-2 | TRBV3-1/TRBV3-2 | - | CASRPAGRGRYGYTF | TGTGCCAGCAGACCCGCGGGGCGGGGGCGCTATGGCTACACCTTC
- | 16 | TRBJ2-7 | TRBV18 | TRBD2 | CASSPRASGGAEEQYF | TGTGCCAGCTCACCACGGGCTAGCGGGGGGGCTGAGGAGCAGTACTTC
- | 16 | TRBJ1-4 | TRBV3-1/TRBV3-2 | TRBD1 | CASSALWDRSNEKLFF | TGTGCCAGCAGCGCTCTCTGGGACAGGTCTAATGAAAAACTGTTTTTT
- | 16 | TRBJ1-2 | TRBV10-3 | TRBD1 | CAISESKGQGNYGYTF | TGTGCCATCAGTGAGTCGAAGGGACAGGGTAACTATGGCTACACCTTC
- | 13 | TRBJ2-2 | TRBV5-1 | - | CASSPGAGGELFF | TGCGCCAGCAGCCCAGGGGCTGGCGGGGAGCTGTTTTTT
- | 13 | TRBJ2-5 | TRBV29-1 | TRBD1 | CSVRDRGQETQYF | TGCAGCGTTCGGGACAGGGGGCAAGAGACCCAGTACTTC
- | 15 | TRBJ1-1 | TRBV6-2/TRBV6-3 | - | CASSYLRGGRPEAFF | TGTGCCAGCAGTTACCTTCGGGGGGGAAGACCTGAAGCTTTCTTT
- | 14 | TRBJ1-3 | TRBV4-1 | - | CASSQGRTGNTIYF | TGCGCCAGCAGCCAAGGCAGGACTGGAAACACCATATATTTT
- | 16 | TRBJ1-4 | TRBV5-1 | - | CASSSTSGAWNEKLFF | TGCGCCAGCAGCTCCACCAGCGGGGCCTGGAATGAAAAACTGTTTTTT
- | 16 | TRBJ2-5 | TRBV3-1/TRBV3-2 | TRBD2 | CASSQGLAGGGETQYF | TGTGCCAGCAGCCAAGGTCTAGCGGGGGGTGGCGAGACCCAGTACTTC
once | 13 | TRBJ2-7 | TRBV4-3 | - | CASSQVGAREQYF | TGCGCCAGCAGCCAAGTGGGGGCACGCGAGCAGTACTTC
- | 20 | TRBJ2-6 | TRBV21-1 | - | CASSLPYRQGTRGGANVLTF | TGTGCCAGCAGCTTACCTTACCGACAGGGAACCCGGGGTGGGGCCAACGTCCTGACTTTC
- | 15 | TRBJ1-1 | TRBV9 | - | CASSVGQDMNTEAFF | TGTGCCAGCAGCGTAGGACAGGATATGAACACTGAAGCTTTCTTT
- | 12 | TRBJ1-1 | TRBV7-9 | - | CASMVHDTEAFF | TGTGCCAGCATGGTACACGACACTGAAGCTTTCTTT
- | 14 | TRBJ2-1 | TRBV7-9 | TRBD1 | CASSLEGGRDEQFF | TGTGCCAGCAGCTTAGAAGGGGGCAGGGATGAGCAGTTCTTC
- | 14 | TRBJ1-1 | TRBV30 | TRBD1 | CAWSITGEDTEAFF | TGTGCCTGGAGTATTACAGGGGAGGACACTGAAGCTTTCTTT
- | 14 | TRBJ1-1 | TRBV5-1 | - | CASSDFGGNTEAFF | TGCGCCAGCTCTGATTTCGGGGGAAACACTGAAGCTTTCTTT
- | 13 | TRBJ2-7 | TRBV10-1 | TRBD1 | CASSPGQHYEQYF | TGCGCCAGCAGTCCGGGACAGCACTACGAGCAGTACTTC
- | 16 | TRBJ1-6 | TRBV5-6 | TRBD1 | CASSFWDRNYNSPLHF | TGTGCCAGCAGCTTCTGGGACAGAAACTATAATTCACCCCTCCACTTT
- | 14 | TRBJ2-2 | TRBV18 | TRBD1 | CASSGQGRAGELFF | TGTGCCAGCTCTGGACAGGGAAGGGCCGGGGAGCTGTTTTTT
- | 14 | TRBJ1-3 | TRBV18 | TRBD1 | CASSPGQSGNTIYF | TGTGCCAGCTCACCGGGACAGTCTGGAAACACCATATATTTT
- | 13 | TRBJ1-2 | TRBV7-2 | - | CASSLAGGYGYTF | TGTGCCAGCAGCTTAGCCGGGGGCTATGGCTACACCTTC
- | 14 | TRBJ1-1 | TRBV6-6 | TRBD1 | CASSSNRGNTEAFF | TGTGCCAGCAGTTCTAACAGGGGGAACACTGAAGCTTTCTTT
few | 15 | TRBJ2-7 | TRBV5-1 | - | CASTLEAVANYEQYF | TGCGCCAGCACCCTGGAGGCAGTCGCCAACTACGAGCAGTACTTC
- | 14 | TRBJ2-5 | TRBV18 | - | CASSPRTGEETQYF | TGTGCCAGCTCACCACGCACAGGTGAAGAGACCCAGTACTTC
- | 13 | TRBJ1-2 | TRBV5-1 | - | CASSLAGGYGYTF | TGCGCCAGCAGCTTGGCCGGCGGCTATGGCTACACCTTC
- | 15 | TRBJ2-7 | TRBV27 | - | CASSLGPVSSYEQYF | TGTGCCAGCAGTTTAGGCCCAGTAAGCTCCTACGAGCAGTACTTC
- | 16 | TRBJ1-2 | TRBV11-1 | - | CASSLTPVGASGGYTF | TGTGCCAGCAGCTTAACGCCCGTGGGGGCATCGGGTGGCTACACCTTC
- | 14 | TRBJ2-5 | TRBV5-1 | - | CASSLVGLGETQYF | TGCGCCAGCAGCTTGGTCGGGTTGGGAGAGACCCAGTACTTC
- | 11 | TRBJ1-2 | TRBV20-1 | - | CSAVRVGGYTF | TGCAGTGCTGTCAGGGTTGGCGGCTACACCTTC
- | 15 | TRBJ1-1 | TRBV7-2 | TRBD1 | CASSLTGQGGTEAFF | TGTGCCAGCAGCTTAACGGGACAGGGGGGCACTGAAGCTTTCTTT
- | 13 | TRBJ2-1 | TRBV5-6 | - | CASSLARGNEQFF | TGTGCCAGCAGCTTGGCCCGGGGGAATGAGCAGTTCTTC
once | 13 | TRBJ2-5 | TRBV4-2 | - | CASSQDLGGTQYF | TGTGCCAGCAGCCAAGATCTCGGAGGGACCCAGTACTTC
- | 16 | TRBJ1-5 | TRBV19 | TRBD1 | CASSIPSGTGDQPQHF | TGTGCCAGTAGTATCCCAAGTGGGACAGGGGATCAGCCCCAGCATTTT
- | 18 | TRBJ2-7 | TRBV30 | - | CAWSGAGRLYGTAYEQYF | TGTGCCTGGAGTGGGGCAGGGAGGTTGTACGGGACTGCCTACGAGCAGTACTTC
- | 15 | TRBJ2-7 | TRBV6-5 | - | CASSYSSRGSYEQYF | TGTGCCAGCAGTTACTCTTCTCGGGGGTCCTACGAGCAGTACTTC
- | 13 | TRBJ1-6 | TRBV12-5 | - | CASGLEGDSPLHF | TGTGCTAGTGGTTTGGAGGGGGATTCACCCCTCCACTTT
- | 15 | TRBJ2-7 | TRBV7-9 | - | CASRAPSGTAGEQYF | TGTGCCAGCAGGGCTCCCTCGGGCACAGCGGGCGAGCAGTACTTC
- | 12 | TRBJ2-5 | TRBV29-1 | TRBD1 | CSGTGGQETQYF | TGCAGCGGCACAGGGGGCCAGGAGACCCAGTACTTC
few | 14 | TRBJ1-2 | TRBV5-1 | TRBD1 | CASSPPGTAYGYTF | TGCGCCAGCAGCCCACCCGGGACAGCCTATGGCTACACCTTC
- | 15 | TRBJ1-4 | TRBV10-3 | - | CAISTSGEYNEKLFF | TGTGCCATCAGCACTTCAGGGGAATACAATGAAAAACTGTTTTTT
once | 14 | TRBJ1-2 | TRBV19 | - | CASSIGQQLYGYTF | TGTGCCAGTAGTATTGGACAGCAACTATATGGCTACACCTTC
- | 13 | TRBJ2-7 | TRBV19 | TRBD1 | CASKGQGAYEQYF | TGTGCCAGTAAGGGACAGGGAGCCTACGAGCAGTACTTC
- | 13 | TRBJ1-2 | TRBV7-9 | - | CASSPDSNYGYTF | TGTGCCAGCAGCCCGGACAGTAACTATGGCTACACCTTC
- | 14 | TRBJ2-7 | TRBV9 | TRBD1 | CASSVGDSAYEQYF | TGTGCCAGCAGCGTTGGGGACAGTGCCTACGAGCAGTACTTC
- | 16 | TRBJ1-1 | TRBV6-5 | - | CASSSTSAGFDTEAFF | TGTGCCAGCAGTTCCACCTCGGCGGGGTTTGACACTGAAGCTTTCTTT
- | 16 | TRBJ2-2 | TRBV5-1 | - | CASSLATAGNTGELFF | TGCGCCAGCAGCTTGGCCACGGCGGGGAACACCGGGGAGCTGTTTTTT